This T cell receptor beta chain was recovered during a study of OX40 agonist ivuxolimab in advanced cancers. The wider study: Dose-escalation patients' cancers were hepatocellular carcinoma, melanoma, renal cell or head and neck cancer. Averaging roughly 60 years in age, with a range of about 23 to 90, the cohort was 65% to 85% male. A partial response was reached by three patients: one with hepatocellular carcinoma and two with cutaneous melanoma.

This clone showed up just a few times. The CDR3 runs to 14 residues. The germline V gene has CDR1 SGHNT and CDR2 YYREEE (reference sequence). V shed 1 base and J shed 4 bases, with 11 bases lying between them. Profiled with immunoSEQ multiplex PCR; TCRdb holds only in-frame clones, not every one. The profile shows under 60,000 clones, 90% of them singletons. The sequence was obtained from an adult with an advanced solid tumor such as melanoma, head and neck, liver or kidney cancer. The input for sequencing was CD4+ or CD8+ T cells sorted from blood, taken in a trial of the OX40 agonist ivuxolimab. This chain joins TRBV5-4 and TRBJ2-5; possibly TRBD2 for D (6 bases). CDR3 bases: TGTGCCAGCAGCTTGCGGGGAGGTAGAGAGACCCAGTACTTC. It is translated as CASSLRGGRETQYF.